This T cell receptor (beta chain) was found in a study of post-analysis software for immune sequencing data. Study-level background: Included courses were relapsing-remitting and secondary progressive multiple sclerosis; progressive-relapsing multiple sclerosis was also included. General study results and limits: Controls showed significantly higher normalized Chao1 diversity than did multiple sclerosis patients. Controls had lower frequencies than patients of four or five TRBV segments, which included TRBV5-6, TRBV5-1 and TRBV20-1. Strong co-clustering by F measure was seen for same-batch samples.

Trimming pared 7 bases from V and 5 bases from J, leaving 14 bases between. CDR3 length: 13 amino acids. The germline V gene has CDR1 MDHEN and CDR2 SYDVKM. This clonotype was observed many times. Its antigen is unidentified. Unique molecular identifiers were built into the TCR beta cDNA libraries. The authors obtained 540,000 or so cDNA molecules from around 1 to 9.1 million T cells. TCRdb re-called the PCR reads through MiXCR, storing one row per CDR3 protein. This sample has around 190,000 distinct CDR3 sequences; 25% to 35% occur once, and the top ten carry nearly 3.5%. This TCR was recovered from a girl aged 2 to 17 with multiple sclerosis. The rearrangement joins TRBV28 to TRBJ1-2; a possible D gene is TRBD1 (6 bases). The source material was blood. CDR3 protein: CASTRGQRYGYTF. CDR3 nucleotide sequence: TGTGCCAGCACCCGGGGGCAACGGTATGGCTACACCTTC.